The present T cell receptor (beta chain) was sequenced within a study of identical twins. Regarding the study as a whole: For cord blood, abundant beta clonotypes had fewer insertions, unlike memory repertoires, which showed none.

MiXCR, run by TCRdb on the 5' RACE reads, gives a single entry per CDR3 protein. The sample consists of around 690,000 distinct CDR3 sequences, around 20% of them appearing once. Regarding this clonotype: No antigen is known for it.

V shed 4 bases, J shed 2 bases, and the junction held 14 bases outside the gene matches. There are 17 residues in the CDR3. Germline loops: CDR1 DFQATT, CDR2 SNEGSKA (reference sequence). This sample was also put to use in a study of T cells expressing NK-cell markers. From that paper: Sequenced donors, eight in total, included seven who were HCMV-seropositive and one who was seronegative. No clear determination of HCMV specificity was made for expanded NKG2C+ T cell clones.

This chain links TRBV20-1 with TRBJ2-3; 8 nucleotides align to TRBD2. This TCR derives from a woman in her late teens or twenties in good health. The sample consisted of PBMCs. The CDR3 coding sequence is TGCAGTGCTACCACCTTAGCGGGGTCCTTATACACAGATACGCAGTATTTT. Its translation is CSATTLAGSLYTDTQYF.